The 11 T cell receptor beta chains below come from one sample, sequenced in a study of T cell changes during pregnancy in multiple sclerosis. Generated by immunoSEQ multiplex PCR, the TCRdb table keeps only in-frame clones and is missing some. The sample has 40,000 to 50,000 clones, over 85% seen once; the top ten hold over 0.45%. The sequences come from CD4+ T cells from peripheral blood mononuclear cells, collected in the first trimester of pregnancy. The receptors stem from a female donor with multiple sclerosis, enrolled in a pregnancy study.

The V call is TRBV6-5, the J call TRBJ2-2; 7 nucleotides agree with TRBD1. The CDR3 has 14 amino acids. Germline V lookup: CDR1 MNHEY, CDR2 SVGAGI. J lost 3 bases, V lost 7 bases, and 5 bases had no gene match. Here the CDR3 reads CASNRDSYTGELFF. The CDR3 nucleotides are TGTGCCAGCAATCGGGACAGTTACACCGGGGAGCTGTTTTTT.

The chain has TRBV6-5 and TRBJ2-1; 16 nucleotides match TRBD2. The CDR3 has 15 amino acids. Germline CDR1 is MNHEY and CDR2 is SVGAGI. J lost 8 bases, V lost 6 bases, and 4 bases had no gene match. In DNA form, the CDR3 reads TGTGCCAGCAGAGGGACTAGCGGGGGGGCCCATGAGCAGTTCTTC. Protein sequence: CASRGTSGGAHEQFF.

The rearrangement uses TRBV19 and TRBJ2-7; D might be TRBD1 (6 bases). Trimming left V 6 bases short and J 0 bases short, with 15 bases between. Germline loops: CDR1 LNHDA, CDR2 SQIVND (reference sequence). CDR3 length: 15 amino acids. CDR3 bases: TGTGCCAGTAGCCAGCCTGGGGGCACCTCCTACGAGCAGTACTTC. It translates to CASSQPGGTSYEQYF.

V usage is TRBV6-5 and J usage is TRBJ2-7; TRBD2 might be the D (6 bases). V dropped 4 bases and J dropped 4 bases, with 14 bases sitting between them. This CDR3 is 14 amino acids long. CDR1 and CDR2 (germline): MNHEY, SVGAGI. CDR3: CASSSPGLGYEQYF. CDR3 DNA sequence: TGTGCCAGCAGTTCCCCGGGACTTGGTTACGAGCAGTACTTC.

This sequence joins TRBV19 and TRBJ2-7; TRBD1 aligns across 8 bases. V lost 7 bases, J lost 5 bases, and 4 bases stayed unmatched. This CDR3 comprises 12 residues. The V gene's germline CDR1 is LNHDA and CDR2 SQIVND (reference sequence). CDR3 nucleotide sequence: TGTGCCAGTACAGGGGGCAGCCACGAGCAGTACTTC. Amino acids: CASTGGSHEQYF.

The rearrangement links TRBV27 to TRBJ1-4; the D gene is possibly TRBD1 (6 bases). V was clipped by 4 bases and J by 6 bases, with 15 bases between them. CDR1 is MNHEY and CDR2 is SMNVEV in the germline V gene (reference sequence). This CDR3 is built from 15 residues. The CDR3 sequence is CASSSWGGGDEKLFF. CDR3 coding DNA: TGTGCCAGCAGTTCGTGGGGAGGGGGGGATGAAAAACTGTTTTTT.

The chain carries TRBV18 and TRBJ1-1; 7 bases map to TRBD1. This CDR3 region has 16 residues. With V trimmed by 3 bases and J by 4 bases, 11 bases remained unmatched. The germline V gene encodes CDR1 KGHSH and CDR2 LQKENI. The CDR3 loop reads CASSPGLTGVVTEAFF. The CDR3 DNA sequence: TGTGCCAGCTCACCGGGTCTCACAGGGGTGGTCACTGAAGCTTTCTTT. The variable domain in full, with the rest retrieved from reference TRBV18 and TRBJ1-1, is NAGVMQNPRHLVRRRGQEARLRCSPMKGHSHVYWYRQLPEEGLKFMVYLQKENIIDESGMPKERFSAEFPKEGPSILRIQQVVRGDSAAYFCASSPGLTGVVTEAFFGQGTRLTVV.

The chain uses TRBV5-1 and TRBJ2-1, with D maybe TRBD1 (5 bases). Trimming cost V 4 bases and J 12 bases, with 20 bases left between them. CDR1 is SGHRS, CDR2 YFSETQ, per germline. The CDR3 contains 14 residues. The CDR3 region is CASSPEQSSRVQFF. The CDR3, as DNA: TGCGCCAGCAGCCCGGAGCAGTCGTCCAGGGTGCAGTTCTTC.

The V and J genes are TRBV7-4 and TRBJ1-3; possibly TRBD1 for D (5 bases). The CDR3 contains 13 residues. The ends were cut back, 4 bases at V and 11 bases at J, with 15 bases in the middle. Germline assignment: CDR1 SGHVT and CDR2 SQSDAQ. CDR3 region: CASSCRQLVSIYF. CDR3 DNA: TGTGCCAGCAGCTGCCGACAGCTGGTCTCCATATATTTT.

This chain uses TRBV4-1 with TRBJ2-1; tentative D call: TRBD1 (6 bases). Trimming cost V 4 bases and J 7 bases, with 17 bases left between them. This CDR3 is 15 amino acids long. From germline, CDR1 is MGHRA and CDR2 YSYEKL. The CDR3 protein is CASSLTGQLTNEQFF. CDR3 bases: TGCGCCAGCAGCCTAACGGGACAACTTACTAATGAGCAGTTCTTC.

The chain couples TRBV5-1 to TRBJ2-1; the match to TRBD2 covers 7 bases. J lost 7 bases, V lost 5 bases, and 9 bases had no gene match. The CDR3 has 14 residues. Germline V gene lookup returns CDR1 SGHRS and CDR2 YFSETQ. The CDR3 nucleotides read TGCGCCAGCAGTCTAGCGGACCCGTGGAATGAGCAGTTCTTC. This sequence encodes CASSLADPWNEQFF.